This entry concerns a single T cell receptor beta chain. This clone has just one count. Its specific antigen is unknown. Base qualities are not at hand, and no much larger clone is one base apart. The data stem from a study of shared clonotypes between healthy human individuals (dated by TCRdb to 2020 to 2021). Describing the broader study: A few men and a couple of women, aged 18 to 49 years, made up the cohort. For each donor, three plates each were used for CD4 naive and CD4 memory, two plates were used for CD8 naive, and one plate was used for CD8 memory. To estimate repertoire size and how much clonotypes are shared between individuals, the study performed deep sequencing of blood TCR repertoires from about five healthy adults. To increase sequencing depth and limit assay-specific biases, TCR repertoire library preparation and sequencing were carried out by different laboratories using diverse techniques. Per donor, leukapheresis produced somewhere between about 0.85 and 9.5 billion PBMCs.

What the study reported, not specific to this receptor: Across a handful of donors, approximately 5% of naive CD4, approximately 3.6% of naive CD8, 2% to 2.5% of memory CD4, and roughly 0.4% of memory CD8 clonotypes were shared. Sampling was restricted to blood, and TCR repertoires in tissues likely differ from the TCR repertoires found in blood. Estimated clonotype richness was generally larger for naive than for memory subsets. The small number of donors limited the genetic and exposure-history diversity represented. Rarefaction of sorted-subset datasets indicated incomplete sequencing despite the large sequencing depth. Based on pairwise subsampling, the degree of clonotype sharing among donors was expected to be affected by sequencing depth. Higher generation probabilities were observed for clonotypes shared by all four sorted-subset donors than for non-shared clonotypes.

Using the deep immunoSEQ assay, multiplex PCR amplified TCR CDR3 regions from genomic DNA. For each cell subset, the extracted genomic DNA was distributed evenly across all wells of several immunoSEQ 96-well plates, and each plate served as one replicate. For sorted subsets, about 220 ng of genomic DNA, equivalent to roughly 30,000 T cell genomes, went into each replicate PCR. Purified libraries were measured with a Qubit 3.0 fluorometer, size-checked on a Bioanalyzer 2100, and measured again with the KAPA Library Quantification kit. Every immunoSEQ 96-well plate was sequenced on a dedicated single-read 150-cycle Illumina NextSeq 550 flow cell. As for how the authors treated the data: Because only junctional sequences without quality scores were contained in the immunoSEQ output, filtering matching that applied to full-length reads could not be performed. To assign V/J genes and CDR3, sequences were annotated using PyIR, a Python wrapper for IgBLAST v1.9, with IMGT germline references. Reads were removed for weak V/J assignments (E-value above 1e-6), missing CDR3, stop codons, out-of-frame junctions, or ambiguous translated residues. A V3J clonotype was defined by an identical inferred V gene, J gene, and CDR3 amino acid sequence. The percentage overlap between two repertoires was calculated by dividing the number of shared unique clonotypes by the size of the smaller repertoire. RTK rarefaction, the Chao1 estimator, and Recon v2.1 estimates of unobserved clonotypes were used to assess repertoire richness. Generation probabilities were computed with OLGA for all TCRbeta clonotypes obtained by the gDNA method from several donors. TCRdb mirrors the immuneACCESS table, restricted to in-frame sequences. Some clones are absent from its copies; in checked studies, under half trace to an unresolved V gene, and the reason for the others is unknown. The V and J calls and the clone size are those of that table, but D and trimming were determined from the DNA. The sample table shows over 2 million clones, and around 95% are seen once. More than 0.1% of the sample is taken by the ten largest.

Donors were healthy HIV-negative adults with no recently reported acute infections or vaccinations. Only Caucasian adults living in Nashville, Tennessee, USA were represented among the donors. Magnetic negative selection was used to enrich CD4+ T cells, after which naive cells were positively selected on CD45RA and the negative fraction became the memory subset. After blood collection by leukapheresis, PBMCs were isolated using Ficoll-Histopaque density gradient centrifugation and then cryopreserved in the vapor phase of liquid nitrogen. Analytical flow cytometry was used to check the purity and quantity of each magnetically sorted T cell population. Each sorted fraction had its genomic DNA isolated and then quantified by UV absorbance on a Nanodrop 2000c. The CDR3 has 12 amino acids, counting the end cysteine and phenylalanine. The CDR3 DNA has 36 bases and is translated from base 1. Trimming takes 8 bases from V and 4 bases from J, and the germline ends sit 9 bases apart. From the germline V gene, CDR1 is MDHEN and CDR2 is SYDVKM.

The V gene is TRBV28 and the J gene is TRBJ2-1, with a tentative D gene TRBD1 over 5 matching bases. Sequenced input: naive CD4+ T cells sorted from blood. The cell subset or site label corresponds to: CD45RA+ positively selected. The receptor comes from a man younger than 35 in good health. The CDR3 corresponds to CASDDRYNEQFF. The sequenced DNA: TGTGCCAGCGACGACAGATACAATGAGCAGTTCTTC. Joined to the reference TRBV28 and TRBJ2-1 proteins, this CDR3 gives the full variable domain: DVKVTQSSRYLVKRTGEKVFLECVQDMDHENMFWYRQDPGLGLRLIYFSYDVKMKEKGDIPEGYSVSREKKERFSLILESASTNQTSMYLCASDDRYNEQFFGPGTRLTVL.